One and the same sample provided the 21 T cell receptor beta chains below, sequenced in a study of blood T cells in healthy people across ages. Combining a sample-barcoded 5' primer with a J-beta primer mix, a second PCR ran for roughly 6 to 11 cycles. From the 5' RACE reads, TCRdb called clonotypes with MiXCR, one entry per CDR3 protein. The sample has roughly 730,000 distinct CDR3 sequences, about 61% seen once. The specimen sequenced was blood. These receptors all come from a man between 35 and 55 years old in good health.

The rearrangement joins TRBV15 to TRBJ2-1, with 7 positions matching TRBD1. This CDR3 has 12 residues. V shed 9 bases, J shed 9 bases, and the junction held 8 bases outside the gene matches. Germline values: CDR1 LNHNV, CDR2 YYDKDF (reference sequence). CDR3 protein: CATRGGFGEQFF. CDR3 bases: TGTGCCACAAGAGGGGGCTTTGGTGAGCAGTTCTTC.

The V gene is TRBV27, the J gene TRBJ2-7, with D perhaps TRBD1 (5 bases). The germline V gene encodes CDR1 MNHEY and CDR2 SMNVEV (reference sequence). The V end was cut by 3 bases, the J end by 7 bases, with 13 bases between. The CDR3 is 13 amino acids. CDR3 nucleotide sequence: TGTGCCAGCAGTTTGGGGCACGGCAATGAGCAGTACTTC. Protein sequence: CASSLGHGNEQYF.

The chain combines TRBV20-1 with TRBJ2-3, with TRBD1 matching over 9 bases. The CDR3 has 14 residues. Per the germline V gene, CDR1 is DFQATT and CDR2 is SNEGSKA (reference sequence). Trimming cost V 6 bases and J 1 base; bases outside gene matches: 5. CDR3 region: CSAIRDRGTDTQYF. DNA of the CDR3: TGCAGTGCCATCCGGGACAGGGGCACAGATACGCAGTATTTT.

This chain joins TRBV19 and TRBJ2-5; weak D call: TRBD1 (6 bases). Per the germline V gene, CDR1 is LNHDA and CDR2 is SQIVND (reference sequence). This CDR3 is 13 amino acids long. With 6 bases removed from V and 1 base from J, the gap between germline ends came to 9 bases. The CDR3 protein is CASRQGIQETQYF. The DNA of the CDR3 is TGTGCCAGTAGACAGGGCATCCAAGAGACCCAGTACTTC.

J is TRBJ1-2 and V is TRBV5-1; D gene ambiguous. Germline V gives CDR1 SGHRS, CDR2 YFSETQ. The CDR3 runs 18 residues. With 1 base removed from V and 5 bases from J, the gap between germline ends came to 24 bases. CDR3: CASSLSGYADDSFYGYTF. CDR3 coding DNA: TGCGCCAGCAGCTTGTCGGGGTATGCAGACGATTCTTTTTATGGCTACACCTTC.

The chain recombines TRBV30 with TRBJ2-6, with 7 bases matching TRBD2. Unmatched junction bases numbered 4, after V lost 0 bases and J lost 5 bases. CDR1 is GTSNPN and CDR2 is SVGIG in the germline V gene (reference sequence). The CDR3 is 15 amino acids. CDR3 loop: CAWSVSGERANVLTF. The CDR3 DNA sequence: TGTGCCTGGAGTGTAAGCGGGGAAAGGGCCAACGTCCTGACTTTC.

The table lists this clonotype with a few counts. V gene TRBV12-5 combines with J gene TRBJ1-2, with D perhaps TRBD1 (5 bases). The germline gives CDR1 LGHNT, CDR2 FRNRAP. This CDR3 spans 17 amino acids. V lost 0 bases and J lost 7, with 21 bases in between. DNA of the CDR3: TGTGCTAGTGGTTTGGTCTCTGGGCTAGGGGCCGTGGGTGGCTACACCTTC. Translating it yields CASGLVSGLGAVGGYTF.

V usage is TRBV11-3 and J usage is TRBJ2-7; D is unclear. The V gene's germline CDR1 is SGHNT and CDR2 YENEEA. Trimming pared 1 base from V and 0 bases from J, leaving 7 bases between. The CDR3 is 14 amino acids. In DNA form, the CDR3 reads TGTGCCAGCAGCTTAGGGGCAACCTCCTACGAGCAGTACTTC. It encodes CASSLGATSYEQYF.

The rearrangement joins TRBV20-1 to TRBJ1-5; 7 positions match TRBD1. The CDR3 totals 15 residues. Germline V lookup: CDR1 DFQATT, CDR2 SNEGSKA (reference sequence). With 5 bases clipped from V and 1 base from J, the junction kept 8 bases outside the gene matches. The CDR3 loop is CSAFPGQASNQPQHF. CDR3 nucleotide sequence: TGCAGTGCTTTTCCAGGACAGGCGAGCAATCAGCCCCAGCATTTT.

The rearrangement uses TRBV29-1 and TRBJ2-1; D gene ambiguous. Gene TRBJ2-7 matches the end of the DNA better, so the J call may be wrong. CDR3 length equals 12 residues. CDR1 is SQVTM and CDR2 is ANQGSEA in the germline V gene. CDR3 bases: TGCAGCGTTGGGGCCTCCGCCTACGAGCAGTACTTC. Translating it yields CSVGASAYEQYF.

V and J are TRBV12-3 or TRBV12-4 and TRBJ1-2; TRBD1 is a possible D gene (5 bases). Deletions cut 2 bases from V and 4 bases from J, with 20 bases between. The CDR3 spans 17 residues. The DNA for the CDR3 is TGTGCCAGCAGTTTATGGGTTGGGAGGGACTTGGGCTATGGCTACACCTTC. As protein: CASSLWVGRDLGYGYTF.

The chain links TRBV6-1 to TRBJ2-6; either TRBD1 or TRBD2 may fit D (5 bases each). Germline V gene sequence: CDR1 MNHNS, CDR2 SASEGT. The V and J ends lost 6 bases and 0 bases respectively, with 24 bases between them. The CDR3 runs 20 residues. CDR3 protein: CASRPTPGPDYYSGANVLTF. DNA for the CDR3: TGTGCCAGCAGACCAACACCGGGACCAGACTACTACTCTGGGGCCAACGTCCTGACTTTC.

This clonotype occurred a few times. This sequence joins TRBV20-1 and TRBJ2-1; 9 nucleotides align to TRBD2. Germline CDR1 reads DFQATT; CDR2 reads SNEGSKA (reference sequence). The CDR3 extends over 14 amino acids. V was clipped by 5 bases and J by 4 bases; unmatched bases: 6. The CDR3 sequence: CSAPSRGGYNEQFF. In DNA, the CDR3 is TGCAGTGCTCCTTCGCGGGGGGGATACAATGAGCAGTTCTTC.

The V gene is TRBV29-1, the J gene TRBJ1-5; 11 bases are a match to TRBD1. CDR1 SQVTM and CDR2 ANQGSEA come from the germline V gene. The CDR3 is made up of 14 amino acids. With V trimmed by 7 bases and J by 6 bases, 8 bases remained unmatched. The CDR3 protein is CSARTGGAGQPQHF. Written as DNA, the CDR3 is TGCAGCGCCAGGACAGGGGGCGCGGGTCAGCCCCAGCATTTT.

The gene calls are TRBV14 and TRBJ2-3; unclear D gene. Between the trimmed V and J ends, which lost 0 bases and 8 bases, there was a span of 9 bases. The CDR3 covers 13 residues. The V gene's germline CDR1 is SGHDN and CDR2 FVKESK. The CDR3 spells CASSQDRLGTQYF. DNA for the CDR3: TGTGCCAGCAGCCAAGATAGGCTAGGTACGCAGTATTTT.

This rearrangement joins TRBV27 to TRBJ2-6, with D hard to call. The CDR3 sequence is 14 residues long. V was trimmed by 6 bases and J by 0 bases, leaving 6 bases between them. Per germline, CDR1 MNHEY and CDR2 SMNVEV (reference sequence). The chain's CDR3 is CASRSNSGANVLTF. DNA for the CDR3: TGTGCCAGCAGATCAAACTCTGGGGCCAACGTCCTGACTTTC. Using reference TRBV27 and TRBJ2-6 for the parts outside the CDR3, the full variable domain is EAQVTQNPRYLITVTGKKLTVTCSQNMNHEYMSWYRQDPGLGLRQIYYSMNVEVTDKGDVPEGYKVSRKEKRNFPLILESPSPNQTSLYFCASRSNSGANVLTFGAGSRLTVL.

The chain recombines TRBV11-3 with TRBJ2-7, with D perhaps TRBD1 or TRBD2 (5 bases each). Germline loops: CDR1 SGHNT, CDR2 YENEEA. The CDR3 covers 15 residues. V dropped 4 bases and J dropped 0 bases, with 13 bases sitting between them. The CDR3 protein is CASSSPTGASYEQYF. The CDR3 region has the DNA TGTGCCAGCAGCTCCCCCACCGGGGCCTCCTACGAGCAGTACTTC.

This clonotype was observed a handful of times. This CDR3 is CASSLVPGVGIQYF. The CDR3 nucleotides read TGTGCCAGCAGCTTAGTCCCGGGGGTGGGCATTCAGTACTTC. This rearrangement joins TRBV7-2 to TRBJ2-4, with a possible D match to TRBD2 (6 bases). The germline V gene has CDR1 SGHTA and CDR2 FQGNSA. The V gene lost 1 base and the J gene lost 9 bases, with 13 bases spanning the gap. CDR3 length equals 14 residues.

This chain connects TRBV5-1 to TRBJ2-3; tentatively, D is TRBD1 (7 bases). The germline gives CDR1 SGHRS, CDR2 YFSETQ. There are 15 residues in the CDR3. V was trimmed by 2 bases and J by 6 bases, leaving 16 bases between them. For the CDR3, the DNA is TGCGCCAGCAGCTTTCAGGGGGGACGTGTTGATACGCAGTATTTT. Its translation is CASSFQGGRVDTQYF. Based on the CDR3 plus reference TRBV5-1 and TRBJ2-3, the full variable domain is KAGVTQTPRYLIKTRGQQVTLSCSPISGHRSVSWYQQTPGQGLQFLFEYFSETQRNKGNFPGRFSGRQFSNSRSEMNVSTLELGDSALYLCASSFQGGRVDTQYFGPGTRLTVL.

This clonotype was seen a single time. The V call is TRBV7-2, the J call TRBJ2-5; D is unclear. The J call may not be correct, given that the DNA end is closer to TRBJ2-7. Germline assignment: CDR1 SGHTA and CDR2 FQGNSA. The CDR3 sequence is 12 residues long. The CDR3 spells CASSFEFREQYF. As DNA, the CDR3 is TGTGCCAGCAGCTTTGAGTTCCGCGAGCAGTACTTC.

The chain links TRBV12-3 or TRBV12-4 to TRBJ1-4; TRBD1 aligns across 7 bases. The CDR3 has 14 amino acids. Trimming cost V 7 bases and J 5 bases; bases outside gene matches: 7. CDR3 in amino acids: CASKPTGRNEKLFF. The CDR3 region has the DNA TGTGCCAGCAAACCGACAGGGCGGAATGAAAAACTGTTTTTT.